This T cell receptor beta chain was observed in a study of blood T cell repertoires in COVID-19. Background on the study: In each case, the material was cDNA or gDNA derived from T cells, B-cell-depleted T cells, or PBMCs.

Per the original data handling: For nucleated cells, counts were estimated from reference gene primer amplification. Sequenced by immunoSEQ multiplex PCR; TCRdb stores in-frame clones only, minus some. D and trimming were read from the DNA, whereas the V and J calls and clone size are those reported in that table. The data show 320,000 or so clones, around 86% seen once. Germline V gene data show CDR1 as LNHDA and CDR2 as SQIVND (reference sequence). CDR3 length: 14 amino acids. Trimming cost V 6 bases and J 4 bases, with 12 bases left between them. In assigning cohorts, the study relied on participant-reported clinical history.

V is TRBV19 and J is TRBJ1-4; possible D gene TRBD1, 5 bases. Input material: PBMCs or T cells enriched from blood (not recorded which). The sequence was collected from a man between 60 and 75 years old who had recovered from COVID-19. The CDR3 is CASSPRQFNEKLFF. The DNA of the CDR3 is TGTGCCAGTAGCCCTCGACAGTTTAATGAAAAACTGTTTTTT. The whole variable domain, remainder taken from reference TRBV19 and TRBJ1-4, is DGGITQSPKYLFRKEGQNVTLSCEQNLNHDAMYWYRQDPGQGLRLIYYSQIVNDFQKGDIAEGYSVSREKKESFPLTVTSAQKNPTAFYLCASSPRQFNEKLFFGSGTQLSVL.